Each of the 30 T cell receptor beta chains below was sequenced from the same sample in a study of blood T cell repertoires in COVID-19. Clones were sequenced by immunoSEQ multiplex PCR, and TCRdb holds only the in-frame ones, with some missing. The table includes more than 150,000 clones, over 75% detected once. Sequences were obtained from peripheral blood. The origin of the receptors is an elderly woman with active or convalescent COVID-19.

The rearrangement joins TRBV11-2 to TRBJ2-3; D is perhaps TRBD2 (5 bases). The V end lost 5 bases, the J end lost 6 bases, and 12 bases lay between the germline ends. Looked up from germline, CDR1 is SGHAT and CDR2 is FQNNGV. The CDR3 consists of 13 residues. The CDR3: CASSTPSLDTQYF. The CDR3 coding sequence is TGTGCCAGCAGCACCCCTAGCTTGGATACGCAGTATTTT.

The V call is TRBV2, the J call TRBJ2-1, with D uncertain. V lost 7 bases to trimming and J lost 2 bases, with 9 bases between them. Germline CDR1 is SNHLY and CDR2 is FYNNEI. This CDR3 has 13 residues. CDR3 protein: CASNSVTYNEQFF. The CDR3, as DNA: TGTGCCAGCAACTCGGTTACCTACAATGAGCAGTTCTTC. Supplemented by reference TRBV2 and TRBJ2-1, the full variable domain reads EPEVTQTPSHQVTQMGQEVILRCVPISNHLYFYWYRQILGQKVEFLVSFYNNEISEKSEIFDDQFSVERPDGSNFTLKIRSTKLEDSAMYFCASNSVTYNEQFFGPGTRLTVL.

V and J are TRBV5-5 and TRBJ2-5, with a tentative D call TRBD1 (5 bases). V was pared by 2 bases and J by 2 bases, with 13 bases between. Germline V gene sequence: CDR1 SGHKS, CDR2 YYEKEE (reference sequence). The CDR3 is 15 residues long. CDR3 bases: TGTGCCAGCAGCTTCCGTCCTACAGGTCAAGAGACCCAGTACTTC. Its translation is CASSFRPTGQETQYF.

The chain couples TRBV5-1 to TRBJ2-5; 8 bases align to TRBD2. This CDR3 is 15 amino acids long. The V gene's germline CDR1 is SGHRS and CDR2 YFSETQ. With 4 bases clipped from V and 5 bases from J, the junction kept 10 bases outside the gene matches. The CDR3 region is CASSLSGGVVETQYF. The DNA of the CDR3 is TGCGCCAGCAGCCTGTCGGGAGGGGTTGTCGAGACCCAGTACTTC.

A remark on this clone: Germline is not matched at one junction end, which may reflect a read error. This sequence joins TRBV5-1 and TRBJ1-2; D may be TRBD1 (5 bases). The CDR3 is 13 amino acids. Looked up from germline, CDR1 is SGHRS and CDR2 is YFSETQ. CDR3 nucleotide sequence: TGCGCCAGCAGCTTCGCAGGGTACTATGACTACACCTTC. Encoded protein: CASSFAGYYDYTF.

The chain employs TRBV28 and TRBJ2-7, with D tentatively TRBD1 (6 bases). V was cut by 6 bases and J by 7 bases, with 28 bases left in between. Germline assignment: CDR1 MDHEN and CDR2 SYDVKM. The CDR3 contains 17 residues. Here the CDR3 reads CASSTSGARWNDREQYF. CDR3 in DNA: TGTGCCAGCAGCACCTCAGGGGCTCGATGGAACGATAGGGAGCAGTACTTC.

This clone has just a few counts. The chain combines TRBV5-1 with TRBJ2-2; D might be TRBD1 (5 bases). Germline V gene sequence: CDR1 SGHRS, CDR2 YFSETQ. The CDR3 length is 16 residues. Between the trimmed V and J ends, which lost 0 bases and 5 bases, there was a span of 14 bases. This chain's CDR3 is CASSLEGLHGTGELFF. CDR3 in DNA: TGCGCCAGCAGCTTGGAGGGGCTCCATGGTACCGGGGAGCTGTTTTTT.

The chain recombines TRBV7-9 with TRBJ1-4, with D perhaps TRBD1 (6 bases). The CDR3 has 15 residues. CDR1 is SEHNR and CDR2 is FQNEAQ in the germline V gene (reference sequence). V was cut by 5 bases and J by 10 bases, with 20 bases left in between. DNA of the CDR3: TGTGCCAGCAGCCCACGGACAGCGGGGTTTGGAAAACTGTTTTTT. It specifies CASSPRTAGFGKLFF.

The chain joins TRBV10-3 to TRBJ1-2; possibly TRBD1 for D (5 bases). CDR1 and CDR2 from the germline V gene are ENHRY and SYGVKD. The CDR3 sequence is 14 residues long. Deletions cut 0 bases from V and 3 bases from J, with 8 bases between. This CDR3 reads CAISESGGDYGYTF. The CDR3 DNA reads TGTGCCATCAGTGAGTCGGGGGGGGACTATGGCTACACCTTC.

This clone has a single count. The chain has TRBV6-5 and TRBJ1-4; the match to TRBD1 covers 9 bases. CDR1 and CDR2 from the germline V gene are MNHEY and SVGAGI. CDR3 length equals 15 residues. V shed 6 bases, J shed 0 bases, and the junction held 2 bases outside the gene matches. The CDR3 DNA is TGTGCCAGCAGCCGACAGGGGGCAACTAATGAAAAACTGTTTTTT. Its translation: CASSRQGATNEKLFF.

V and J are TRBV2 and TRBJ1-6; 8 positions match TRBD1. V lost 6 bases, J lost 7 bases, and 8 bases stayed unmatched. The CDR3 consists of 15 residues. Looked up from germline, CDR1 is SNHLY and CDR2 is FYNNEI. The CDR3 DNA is TGTGCCAGCAGCGGTGGACAGGGATTGAATTCACCCCTCCACTTT. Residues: CASSGGQGLNSPLHF.

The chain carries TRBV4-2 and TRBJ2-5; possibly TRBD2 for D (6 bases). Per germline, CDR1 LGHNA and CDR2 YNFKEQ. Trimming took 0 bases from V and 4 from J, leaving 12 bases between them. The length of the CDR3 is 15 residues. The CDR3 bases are TGTGCCAGCAGCCAAGAACCTGGGACTGGAGAGACCCAGTACTTC. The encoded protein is CASSQEPGTGETQYF.

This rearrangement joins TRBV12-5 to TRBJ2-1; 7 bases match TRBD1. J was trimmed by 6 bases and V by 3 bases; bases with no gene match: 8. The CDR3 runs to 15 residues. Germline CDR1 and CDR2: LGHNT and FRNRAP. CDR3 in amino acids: CASGFTDRVSNEQFF. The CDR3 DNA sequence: TGTGCTAGTGGTTTCACCGACAGGGTCTCCAATGAGCAGTTCTTC.

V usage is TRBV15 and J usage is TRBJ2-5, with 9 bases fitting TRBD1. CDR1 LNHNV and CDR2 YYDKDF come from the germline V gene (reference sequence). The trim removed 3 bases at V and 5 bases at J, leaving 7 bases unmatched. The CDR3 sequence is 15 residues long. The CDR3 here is CATSSQQGAGETQYF. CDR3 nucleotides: TGTGCCACCAGCAGCCAACAGGGGGCCGGGGAGACCCAGTACTTC.

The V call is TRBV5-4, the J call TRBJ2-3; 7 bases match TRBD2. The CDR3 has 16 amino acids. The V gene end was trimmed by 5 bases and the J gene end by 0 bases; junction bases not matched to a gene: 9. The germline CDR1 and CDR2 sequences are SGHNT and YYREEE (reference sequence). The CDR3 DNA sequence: TGTGCCAGCAGTCCCCGGACTAGGGCTAGCACAGATACGCAGTATTTT. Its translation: CASSPRTRASTDTQYF.

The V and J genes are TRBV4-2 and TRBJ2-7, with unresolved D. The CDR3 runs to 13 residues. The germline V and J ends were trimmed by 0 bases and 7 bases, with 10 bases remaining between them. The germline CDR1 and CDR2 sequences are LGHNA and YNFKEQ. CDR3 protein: CASSQELAREQYF. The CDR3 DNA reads TGTGCCAGCAGCCAAGAGTTGGCGAGGGAGCAGTACTTC.

Written as DNA, the CDR3 is TGTGCCAGCAGCTTAGGGGCAGGGGTTGACTATGGCTACACCTTC. The encoded protein is CASSLGAGVDYGYTF. J is TRBJ1-2 and V is TRBV7-9; D possibly corresponds to TRBD1 (6 bases). V was trimmed by 1 base and J by 3 bases, leaving 12 bases between them. The CDR3 is 15 residues long. CDR1 is SEHNR, CDR2 FQNEAQ, per germline (reference sequence).

The CDR3 loop reads CASSLEGRLWEFF. DNA of the CDR3: TGTGCCAGCAGTTTAGAGGGGAGGCTTTGGGAGTTCTTC. This chain links TRBV12-3 or TRBV12-4 with TRBJ2-1; a weak D match, TRBD2 (6 bases). The V end was cut by 1 base, the J end by 14 bases, with 15 bases between. This CDR3 contains 13 residues.

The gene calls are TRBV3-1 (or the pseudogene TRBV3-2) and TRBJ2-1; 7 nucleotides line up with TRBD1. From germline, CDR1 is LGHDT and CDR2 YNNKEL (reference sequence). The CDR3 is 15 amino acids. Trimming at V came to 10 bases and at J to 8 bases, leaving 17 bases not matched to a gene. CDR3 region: CANLWCTGVGDEQFF. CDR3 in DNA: TGTGCCAACCTATGGTGTACAGGGGTCGGTGATGAGCAGTTCTTC.

The CDR3 sequence is CASSQVPPRGANTEAFF. CDR3 in DNA: TGCGCCAGCAGCCAAGTTCCCCCACGGGGGGCAAACACTGAAGCTTTCTTT. The gene calls are TRBV4-1 and TRBJ1-1; D may be TRBD1 (6 bases). From germline, CDR1 is MGHRA and CDR2 YSYEKL. CDR3 length equals 17 residues. Trimming removed 1 base at V and 2 bases at J, with 17 bases between.

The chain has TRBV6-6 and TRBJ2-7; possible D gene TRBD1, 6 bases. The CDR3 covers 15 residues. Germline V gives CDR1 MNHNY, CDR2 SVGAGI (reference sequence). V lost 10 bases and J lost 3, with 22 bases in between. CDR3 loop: CATLKSTGLLYEQYF. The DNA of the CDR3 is TGTGCCACGTTAAAATCGACAGGCCTCCTCTACGAGCAGTACTTC.

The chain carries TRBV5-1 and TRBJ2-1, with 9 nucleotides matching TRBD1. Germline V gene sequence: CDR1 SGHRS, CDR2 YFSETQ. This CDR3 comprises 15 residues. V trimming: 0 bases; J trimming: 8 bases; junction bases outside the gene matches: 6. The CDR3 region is CASSLAGDRADEQFF. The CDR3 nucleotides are TGCGCCAGCAGCTTGGCTGGGGACAGGGCAGATGAGCAGTTCTTC.

The CDR3 is CASREGPAGGELFF. In nucleotides, the CDR3 is TGTGCCAGCCGGGAGGGGCCTGCGGGCGGGGAGCTGTTTTTT. The genes are TRBV5-5 and TRBJ2-2; TRBD2 aligns across 8 bases. Germline CDR1 and CDR2: SGHKS and YYEKEE (reference sequence). This CDR3 spans 14 amino acids. V shed 7 bases, J shed 7 bases, and the junction held 9 bases outside the gene matches.

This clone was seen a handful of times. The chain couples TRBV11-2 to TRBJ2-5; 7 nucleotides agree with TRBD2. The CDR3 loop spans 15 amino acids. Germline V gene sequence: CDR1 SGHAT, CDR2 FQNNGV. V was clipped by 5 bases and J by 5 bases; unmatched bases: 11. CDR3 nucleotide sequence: TGTGCCAGCAGCCCCAGAACCCGGGAGGTGGAGACCCAGTACTTC. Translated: CASSPRTREVETQYF.

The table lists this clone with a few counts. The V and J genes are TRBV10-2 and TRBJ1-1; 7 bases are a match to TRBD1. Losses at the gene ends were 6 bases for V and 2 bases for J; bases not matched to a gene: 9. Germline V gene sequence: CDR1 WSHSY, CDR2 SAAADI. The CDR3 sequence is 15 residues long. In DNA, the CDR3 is TGCGCCAGCAGGGAATTTACAGGGGTAAACACTGAAGCTTTCTTT. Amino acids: CASREFTGVNTEAFF.

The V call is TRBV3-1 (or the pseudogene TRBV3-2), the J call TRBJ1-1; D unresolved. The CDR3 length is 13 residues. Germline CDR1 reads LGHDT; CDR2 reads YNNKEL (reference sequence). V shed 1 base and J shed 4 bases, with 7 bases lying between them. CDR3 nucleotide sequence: TGTGCCAGCAGCCAAGTCGTGTCCACTGAAGCTTTCTTT. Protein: CASSQVVSTEAFF.

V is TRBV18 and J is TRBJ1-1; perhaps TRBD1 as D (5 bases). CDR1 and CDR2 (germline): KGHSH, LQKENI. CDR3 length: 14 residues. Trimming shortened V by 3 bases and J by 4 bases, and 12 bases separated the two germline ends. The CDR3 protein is CASSPARGTTEAFF. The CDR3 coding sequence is TGTGCCAGCTCACCCGCGCGGGGGACCACTGAAGCTTTCTTT.

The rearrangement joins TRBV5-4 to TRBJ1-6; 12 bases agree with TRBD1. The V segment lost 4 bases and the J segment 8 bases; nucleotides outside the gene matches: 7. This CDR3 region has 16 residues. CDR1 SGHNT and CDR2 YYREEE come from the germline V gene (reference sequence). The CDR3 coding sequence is TGTGCCAGCAGCGCCCCGGGACAGGGGGCGGATTCACCCCTCCACTTT. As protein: CASSAPGQGADSPLHF.

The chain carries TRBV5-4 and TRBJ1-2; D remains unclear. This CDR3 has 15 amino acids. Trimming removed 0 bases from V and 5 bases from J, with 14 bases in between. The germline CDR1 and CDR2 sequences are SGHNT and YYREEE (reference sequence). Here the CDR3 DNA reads TGTGCCAGCAGCTTGGCGGAGGGAAGAGGTTATGGCTACACCTTC. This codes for CASSLAEGRGYGYTF.

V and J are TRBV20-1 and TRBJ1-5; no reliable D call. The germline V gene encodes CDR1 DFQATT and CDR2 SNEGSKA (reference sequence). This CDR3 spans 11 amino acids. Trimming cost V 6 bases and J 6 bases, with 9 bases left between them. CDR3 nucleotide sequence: TGCAGTGCCACGAACGGTCAGCCCCAGCATTTT. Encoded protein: CSATNGQPQHF.